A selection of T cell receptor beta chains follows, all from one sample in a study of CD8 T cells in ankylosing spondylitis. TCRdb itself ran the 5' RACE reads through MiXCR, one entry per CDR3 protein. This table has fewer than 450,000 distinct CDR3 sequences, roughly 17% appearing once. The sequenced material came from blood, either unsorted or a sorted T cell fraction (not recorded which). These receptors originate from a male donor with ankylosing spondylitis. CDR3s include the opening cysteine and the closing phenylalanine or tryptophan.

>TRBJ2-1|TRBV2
CASRVQGAFVNEQFF
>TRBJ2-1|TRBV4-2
CASSQEGGVSYNEQFF
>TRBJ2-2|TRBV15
CATSRGNLFMNTGELFF
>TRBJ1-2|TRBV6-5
CASSYRQGEPHRGYTF
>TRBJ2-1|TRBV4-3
CASSHWGLAGHEQFF
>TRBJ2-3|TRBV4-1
CASSPPVSGTPDTQYF
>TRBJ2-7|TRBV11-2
CASSFPTGTGSYEQYF
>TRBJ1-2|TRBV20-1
CSARGLSYGYTF
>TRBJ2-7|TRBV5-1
CASSFQRGGPYEQYF
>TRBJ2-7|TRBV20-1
CSATLTSGRNEQYF
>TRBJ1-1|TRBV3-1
CASSQDRGTVNTEAFF
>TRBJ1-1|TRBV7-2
CASSPQRVNTEAFF
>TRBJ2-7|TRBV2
CASSQGSGRSYEQYF
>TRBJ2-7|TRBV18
CASSLNQARYSYEQYF
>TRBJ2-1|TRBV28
CASSFARTHNEQFF
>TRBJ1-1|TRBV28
CASRTHGGTEAFF
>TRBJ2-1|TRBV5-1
CASRFGGRARNEQFF
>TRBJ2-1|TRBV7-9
CASSLAEAPNEQFF
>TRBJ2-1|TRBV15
CATSRGLAAYNEQFF
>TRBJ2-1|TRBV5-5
CASSPMGGLGQFF
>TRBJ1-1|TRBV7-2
CASSLVGGSSNTEAFF
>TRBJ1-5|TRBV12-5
CASGFTLSNQPQHF
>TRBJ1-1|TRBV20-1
CSARDPLGQGAMNTEAFF
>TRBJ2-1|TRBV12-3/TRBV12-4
CASSLRVSGYNEQFF
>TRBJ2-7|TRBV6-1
CASTIPGGGREQYF
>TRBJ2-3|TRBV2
CASRPRDNTDTQYF
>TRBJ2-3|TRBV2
CASTPGVAGGTDTQYF
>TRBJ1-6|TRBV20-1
CSAKGQGANNSPLHF
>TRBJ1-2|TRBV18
CASSEALTGTYGYTF
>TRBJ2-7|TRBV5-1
CASSPSWGDSEQYF
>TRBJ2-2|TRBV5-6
CASSLPSYTGELFF
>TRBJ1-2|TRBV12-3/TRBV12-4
CASAGGGADYGYTF
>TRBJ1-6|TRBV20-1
CSASQGYSSYNSPLHF
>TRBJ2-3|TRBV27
CASSFWGTDTQYF
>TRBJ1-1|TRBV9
CASSVQGATEAFF
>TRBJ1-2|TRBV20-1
CSASPRSILGYGYTF
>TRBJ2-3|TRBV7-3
CASSLMATSDTQYF
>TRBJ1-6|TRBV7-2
CASSLNPGGPNNSPLHF
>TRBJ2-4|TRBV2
CASTPGGPGGEYF
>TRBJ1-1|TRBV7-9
CASRLTGIRSEAFF
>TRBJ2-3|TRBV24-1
CATSDLRSTQYF
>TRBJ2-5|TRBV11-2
CASSSRLAGVIGETQYF
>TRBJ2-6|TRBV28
CASSSGTGGSGANVLTF
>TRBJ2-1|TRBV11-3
CASSRVKTDSYNEQFF
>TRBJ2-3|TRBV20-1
CSATTPWASGDTQYF
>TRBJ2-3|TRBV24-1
CATSDLDRATDTQYF
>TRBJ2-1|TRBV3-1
CASSHLGHRGTKNEQFF